This T cell receptor beta chain was captured by sequencing in a study of blood T cell repertoires in COVID-19. For the study at large: The United States, Italy and Spain provided the acute and convalescent COVID-19 samples.

CDR1 and CDR2 from the germline V gene are MNHEY and SMNVEV (reference sequence). Trimming removed 3 bases from V and 6 bases from J, with 11 bases in between. This CDR3 spans 14 amino acids. Using immunoSEQ multiplex PCR, the repertoire was profiled, and TCRdb retains in-frame clones only, with some absent. The data hold under 200,000 clones, with 81% observed a single time. The cohort comprised adults aged about 18 to 100 years residing in some 24 US areas. Sequencing used PBMCs or T cells enriched from blood (not recorded which). The TCR comes from a woman aged 40-49 years with acute COVID-19. The chain employs TRBV27 and TRBJ1-4; the D is unclear. The CDR3 sequence: CASSFKSKDEKLFF. As DNA, the CDR3 is TGTGCCAGCAGTTTTAAGAGTAAAGATGAAAAACTGTTTTTT.